This TCR beta chain originates from a study of breast tumors, draining lymph nodes, adjacent tissues. TCRdb called the multiplex PCR reads again in MiXCR, with one record for every CDR3 protein. This table has under 350,000 distinct CDR3 sequences, about 30% appearing once. Samples came from axillary lymph nodes draining the breast cancer. This clonotype has only a few counts. What it binds is unknown. Being one base from a much bigger clone, this may be a read error. Study results and caveats: Data fit most tumor T cells coming from lymph node, expanding in tumor.

Germline CDR1 reads DFQATT; CDR2 reads SNEGSKA (reference sequence). The CDR3 covers 13 residues. The V call is TRBV20-1, the J call TRBJ2-1, with 8 bases lining up with TRBD2. Sequencing used axillary lymph node tissue. The receptor was isolated from a female donor with breast cancer. Some clones in this sample may be carry-over from other donors' samples. CDR3 residues: CSASGRAYNAQFF. The CDR3 DNA sequence: TGCAGTGCTAGCGGGAGGGCCTACAATGCGCAGTTCTTC.